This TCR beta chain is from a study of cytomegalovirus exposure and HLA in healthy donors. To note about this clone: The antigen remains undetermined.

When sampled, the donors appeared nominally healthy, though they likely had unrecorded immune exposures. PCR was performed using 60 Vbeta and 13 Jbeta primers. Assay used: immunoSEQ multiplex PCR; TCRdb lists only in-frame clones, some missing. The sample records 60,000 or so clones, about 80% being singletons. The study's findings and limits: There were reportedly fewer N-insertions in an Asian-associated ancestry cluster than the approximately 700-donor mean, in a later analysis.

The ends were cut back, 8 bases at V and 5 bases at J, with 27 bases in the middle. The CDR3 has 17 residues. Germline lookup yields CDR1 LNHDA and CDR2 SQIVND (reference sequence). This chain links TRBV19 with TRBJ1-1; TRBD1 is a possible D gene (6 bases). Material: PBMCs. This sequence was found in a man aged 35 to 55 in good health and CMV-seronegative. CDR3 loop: CASSPRVGGQAMTEAFF. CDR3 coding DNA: TGTGCCAGTTCCCCCCGGGTGGGGGGGCAAGCGATGACTGAAGCTTTCTTT.